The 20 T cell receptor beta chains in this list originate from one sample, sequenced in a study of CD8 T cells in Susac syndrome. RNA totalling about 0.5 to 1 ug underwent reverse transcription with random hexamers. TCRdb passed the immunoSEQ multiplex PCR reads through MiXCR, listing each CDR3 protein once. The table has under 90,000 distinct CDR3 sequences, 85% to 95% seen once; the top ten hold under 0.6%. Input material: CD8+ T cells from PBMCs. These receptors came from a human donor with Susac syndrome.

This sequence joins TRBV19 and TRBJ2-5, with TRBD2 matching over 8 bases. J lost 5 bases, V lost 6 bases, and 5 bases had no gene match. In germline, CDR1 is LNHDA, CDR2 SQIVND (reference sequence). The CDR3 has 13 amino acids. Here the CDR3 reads CASSLSGGETQYF. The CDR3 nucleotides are TGTGCCAGTAGCCTAAGCGGGGGTGAGACCCAGTACTTC.

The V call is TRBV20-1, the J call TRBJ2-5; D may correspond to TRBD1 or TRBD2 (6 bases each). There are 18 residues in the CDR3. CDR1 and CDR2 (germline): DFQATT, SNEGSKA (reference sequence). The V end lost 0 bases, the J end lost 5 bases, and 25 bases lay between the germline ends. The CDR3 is CSARDWGTPKRVPETQYF. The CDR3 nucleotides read TGCAGTGCTAGAGATTGGGGGACACCCAAGCGGGTACCTGAGACCCAGTACTTC.

The CDR3 DNA sequence: TGTGCCAGCAGCTCCCAGGGGTCGTTGGAGACCCAGTACTTC. Protein: CASSSQGSLETQYF. J is TRBJ2-5 and V is TRBV12-3 or TRBV12-4; D possibly corresponds to TRBD1 (6 bases). V was pared by 6 bases and J by 5 bases, with 16 bases between. This CDR3 contains 14 residues.

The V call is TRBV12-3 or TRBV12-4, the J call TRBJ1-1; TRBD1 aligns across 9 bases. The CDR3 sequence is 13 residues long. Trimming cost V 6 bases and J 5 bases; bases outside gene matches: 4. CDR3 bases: TGTGCCAGCAGACAGGGGGCATGGACTGAAGCTTTCTTT. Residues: CASRQGAWTEAFF.

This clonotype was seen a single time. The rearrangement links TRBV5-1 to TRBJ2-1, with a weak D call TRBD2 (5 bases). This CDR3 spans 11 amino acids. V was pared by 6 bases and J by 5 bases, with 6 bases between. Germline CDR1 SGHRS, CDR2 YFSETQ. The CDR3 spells CASIGNNEQFF. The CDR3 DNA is TGCGCCAGCATCGGGAACAATGAGCAGTTCTTC. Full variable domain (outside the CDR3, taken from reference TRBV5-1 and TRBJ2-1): KAGVTQTPRYLIKTRGQQVTLSCSPISGHRSVSWYQQTPGQGLQFLFEYFSETQRNKGNFPGRFSGRQFSNSRSEMNVSTLELGDSALYLCASIGNNEQFFGPGTRLTVL.

CDR3 bases: TGTGCCAGCAGCTTAACGGAACGCGGGAGGGTGAATGAGCAGTTCTTC. Translation: CASSLTERGRVNEQFF. The J gene is TRBJ2-1, the V gene TRBV7-3; TRBD2 matches at 9 bases. Germline CDR1 SGHTA, CDR2 FQGTGA. The CDR3 runs 16 residues. Trimming removed 0 bases from V and 7 bases from J; junction bases left unmatched: 7.

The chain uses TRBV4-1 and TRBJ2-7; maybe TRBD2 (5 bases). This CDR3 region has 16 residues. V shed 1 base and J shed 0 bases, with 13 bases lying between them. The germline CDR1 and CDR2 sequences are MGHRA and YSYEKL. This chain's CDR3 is CASSQGPGGASYEQYF. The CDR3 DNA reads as TGCGCCAGCAGCCAAGGTCCTGGAGGAGCCTCCTACGAGCAGTACTTC.

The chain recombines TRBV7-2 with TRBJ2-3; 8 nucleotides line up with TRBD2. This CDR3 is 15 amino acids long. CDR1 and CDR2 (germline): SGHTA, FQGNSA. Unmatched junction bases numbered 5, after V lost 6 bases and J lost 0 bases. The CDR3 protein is CASSSGIGSTDTQYF. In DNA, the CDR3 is TGTGCCAGCAGTAGCGGGATAGGTAGCACAGATACGCAGTATTTT.

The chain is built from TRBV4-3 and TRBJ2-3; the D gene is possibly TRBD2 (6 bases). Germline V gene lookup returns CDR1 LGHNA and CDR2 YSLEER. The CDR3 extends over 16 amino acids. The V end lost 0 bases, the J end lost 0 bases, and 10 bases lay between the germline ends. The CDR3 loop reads CASSQDTGVSTDTQYF. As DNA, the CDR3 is TGCGCCAGCAGCCAAGATACGGGGGTTAGCACAGATACGCAGTATTTT.

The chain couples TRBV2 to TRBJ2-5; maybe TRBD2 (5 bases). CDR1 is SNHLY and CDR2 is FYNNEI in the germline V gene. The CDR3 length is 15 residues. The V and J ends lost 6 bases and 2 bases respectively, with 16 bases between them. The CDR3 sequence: CASSPGDSDQETQYF. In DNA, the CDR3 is TGTGCCAGCAGCCCCGGGGATTCAGATCAAGAGACCCAGTACTTC. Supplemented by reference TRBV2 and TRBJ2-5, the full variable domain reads EPEVTQTPSHQVTQMGQEVILRCVPISNHLYFYWYRQILGQKVEFLVSFYNNEISEKSEIFDDQFSVERPDGSNFTLKIRSTKLEDSAMYFCASSPGDSDQETQYFGPGTRLLVL.

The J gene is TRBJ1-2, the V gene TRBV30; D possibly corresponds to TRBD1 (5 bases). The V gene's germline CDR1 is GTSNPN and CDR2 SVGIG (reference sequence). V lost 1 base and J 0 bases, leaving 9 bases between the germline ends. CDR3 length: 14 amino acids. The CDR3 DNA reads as TGTGCCTGGAGTGGCGGGGGAGCTAACTATGGCTACACCTTC. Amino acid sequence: CAWSGGGANYGYTF.

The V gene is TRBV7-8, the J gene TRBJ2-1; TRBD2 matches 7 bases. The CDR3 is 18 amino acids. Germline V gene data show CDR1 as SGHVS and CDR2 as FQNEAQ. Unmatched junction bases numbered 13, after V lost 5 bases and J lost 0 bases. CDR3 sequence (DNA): TGTGCCAGCAGCCCGACGACGGATAGCGGGCCCTCCTACAATGAGCAGTTCTTC. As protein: CASSPTTDSGPSYNEQFF.

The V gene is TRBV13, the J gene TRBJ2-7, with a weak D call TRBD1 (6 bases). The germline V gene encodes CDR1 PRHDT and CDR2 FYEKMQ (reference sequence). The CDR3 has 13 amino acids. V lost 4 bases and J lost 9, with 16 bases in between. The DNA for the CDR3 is TGTGCCAGCAGCTGGGGGCCCTTTGTCGCGCAGTACTTC. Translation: CASSWGPFVAQYF.

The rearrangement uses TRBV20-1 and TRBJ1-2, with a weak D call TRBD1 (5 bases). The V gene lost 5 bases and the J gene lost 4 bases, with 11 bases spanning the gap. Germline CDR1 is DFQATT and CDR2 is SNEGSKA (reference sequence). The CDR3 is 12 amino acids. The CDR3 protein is CSAWDGIYGYTF. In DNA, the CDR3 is TGCAGTGCTTGGGACGGCATCTATGGCTACACCTTC.

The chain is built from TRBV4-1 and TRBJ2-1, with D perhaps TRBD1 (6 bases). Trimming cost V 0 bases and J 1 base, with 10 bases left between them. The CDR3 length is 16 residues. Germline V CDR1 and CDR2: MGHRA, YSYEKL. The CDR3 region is CASSQEGQPSYNEQFF. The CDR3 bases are TGCGCCAGCAGCCAAGAAGGACAGCCTTCCTACAATGAGCAGTTCTTC.

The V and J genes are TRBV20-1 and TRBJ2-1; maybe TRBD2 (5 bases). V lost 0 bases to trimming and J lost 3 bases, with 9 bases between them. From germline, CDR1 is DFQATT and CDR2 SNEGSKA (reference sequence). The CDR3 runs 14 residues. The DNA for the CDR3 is TGCAGTGCTAGAGATGCTAGCCTCTACAATGAGCAGTTCTTC. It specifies CSARDASLYNEQFF.

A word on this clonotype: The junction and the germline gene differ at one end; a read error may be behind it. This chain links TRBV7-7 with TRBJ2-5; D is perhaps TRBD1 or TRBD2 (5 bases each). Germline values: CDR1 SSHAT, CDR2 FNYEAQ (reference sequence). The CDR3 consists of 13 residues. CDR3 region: CASSSGRQETQYF. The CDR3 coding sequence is TGTGCTAGCAGCTCGGGACGTCAAGAGACCCAGTACTTC.

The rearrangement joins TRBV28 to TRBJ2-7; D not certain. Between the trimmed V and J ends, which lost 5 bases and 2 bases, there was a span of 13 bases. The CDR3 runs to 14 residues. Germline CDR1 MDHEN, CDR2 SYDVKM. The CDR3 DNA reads TGTGCCAGCAGTCACTCCTGGCGGACCTACGAGCAGTACTTC. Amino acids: CASSHSWRTYEQYF.

DNA of the CDR3: TGCGCCAGCAGCCAAGAGTGGAGGGAGAACACTGAAGCTTTCTTT. This sequence encodes CASSQEWRENTEAFF. The chain links TRBV4-1 to TRBJ1-1; no definite D call. Germline V gene sequence: CDR1 MGHRA, CDR2 YSYEKL. This CDR3 comprises 15 residues. V gave up 0 bases and J gave up 1 base, with 9 bases separating them.

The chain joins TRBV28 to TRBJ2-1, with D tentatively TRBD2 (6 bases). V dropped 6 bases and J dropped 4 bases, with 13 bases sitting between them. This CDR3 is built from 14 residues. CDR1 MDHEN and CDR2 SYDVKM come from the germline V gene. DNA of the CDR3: TGTGCCAGCAGCACCGGGACTTGGTACAATGAGCAGTTCTTC. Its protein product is CASSTGTWYNEQFF.